This TCR beta chain was recovered during a study of cytomegalovirus exposure and HLA in healthy donors. The PCR employed 60 Vbeta primers together with 13 Jbeta primers. TCRdb's copy holds only in-frame clones and misses some; the assay was immunoSEQ multiplex PCR. The sample consists of 110,000 to 150,000 clones, about 80% of them appearing once. The CDR3 totals 16 residues. Sequencing was done on a sample of PBMCs. This TCR came from a man aged 25-40 years in good health and CMV-seronegative. The rearrangement uses TRBV21-1 and TRBJ1-1; the tabulated D call, TRBD1, remains unverified against the DNA. TRBV21-1 is annotated as a pseudogene. DNA for the CDR3: TGTGCCAGCAGTCTCCGGGACAGGCCAGGCGGAACTGAAGCTTTCTTT. It encodes CASSLRDRPGGTEAFF.